The 27 T cell receptor beta chains in this list originate from one sample, sequenced in a study of cytomegalovirus exposure and HLA in healthy donors. 60 Vbeta and 13 Jbeta primers were used in PCR. Sequencing used immunoSEQ multiplex PCR; TCRdb keeps in-frame clones, though not all of them. The table shows about 79,000 clones, with roughly two thirds occurring only once. Sequenced: PBMCs. These TCRs come from a woman between 45 and 65 years old in good health and CMV-seropositive.

The genes are TRBV25-1 and TRBJ1-1; the D gene is possibly TRBD1 (5 bases). Per the germline V gene, CDR1 is MGHDK and CDR2 is SYGVNS. CDR3 length: 12 amino acids. V lost 5 bases, J lost 1 base, and 5 bases lay in between. The CDR3 bases are TGTGCCAGCAGTCAGGGGAACACTGAAGCTTTCTTT. Encoded protein: CASSQGNTEAFF. The variable domain in full, with the rest retrieved from reference TRBV25-1 and TRBJ1-1, is EADIYQTPRYLVIGTGKKITLECSQTMGHDKMYWYQQDPGMELHLIHYSYGVNSTEKGDLSSESTVSRIRTEHFPLTLESARPSHTSQYLCASSQGNTEAFFGQGTRLTVV.

The chain joins TRBV27 to TRBJ1-2, with a weak D call TRBD1 (5 bases). The CDR3 has 15 residues. Germline V gene sequence: CDR1 MNHEY, CDR2 SMNVEV (reference sequence). The germline V and J ends were trimmed by 5 bases and 4 bases, with 17 bases remaining between them. The CDR3 sequence is CASSPLRQRSYGYTF. In DNA, the CDR3 is TGTGCCAGCAGTCCCCTCAGACAGAGATCCTATGGCTACACCTTC.

V and J are TRBV19 and TRBJ2-7; TRBD1 might be the D (5 bases). This CDR3 spans 15 amino acids. CDR1 and CDR2 (germline): LNHDA, SQIVND (reference sequence). Trimming took off 3 bases at V and 2 bases at J, with 14 bases between the two ends. CDR3 residues: CASSIGTGKPYEQYF. For the CDR3, the DNA is TGTGCCAGTAGTATTGGTACAGGTAAACCCTACGAGCAGTACTTC.

The chain uses TRBV5-5 and TRBJ1-2, with 9 nucleotides matching TRBD1. The CDR3 is made up of 19 amino acids. V shed 0 bases and J 4 bases; nucleotides not matched to a gene: 16. Germline V gives CDR1 SGHKS, CDR2 YYEKEE (reference sequence). The CDR3, as DNA: TGTGCCAGCAGCTTGGAGGGTAGCGGGGACAGGGACTTTGGCTATGGCTACACCTTC. Residues: CASSLEGSGDRDFGYGYTF.

This sequence joins TRBV9 and TRBJ2-6; D may be TRBD1 (6 bases). The CDR3 extends over 18 amino acids. The V and J ends lost 6 bases and 3 bases respectively, with 22 bases between them. Germline loops: CDR1 SGDLS, CDR2 YYNGEE. CDR3 in amino acids: CASTLSTGNPLGANVLTF. The CDR3 DNA follows: TGTGCCAGCACCTTGTCTACAGGGAACCCTCTTGGGGCCAACGTCCTGACTTTC.

This clone was counted only a few times. The V and J genes are TRBV4-1 and TRBJ2-7, with D perhaps TRBD2 (6 bases). CDR1 is MGHRA and CDR2 is YSYEKL in the germline V gene. CDR3 length: 15 amino acids. The V end was cut by 4 bases, the J end by 0 bases, with 13 bases between. The CDR3 sequence: CASSPASVTSYEQYF. In DNA form, the CDR3 reads TGCGCCAGCAGCCCCGCTAGCGTAACCTCCTACGAGCAGTACTTC.

This clone is labeled medium-sized. V usage is TRBV5-6 and J usage is TRBJ1-1, with TRBD1 matching over 9 bases. Germline loops: CDR1 SGHDT, CDR2 YYEEEE. The CDR3 sequence is 12 residues long. V lost 7 bases, J lost 12 bases, and 10 bases stayed unmatched. The CDR3 DNA follows: TGTGCCAGCCGACCAGGGACAGGGCAAACTTTCTTT. Translated: CASRPGTGQTFF.

This clone was counted only a few times. V is TRBV6-1 and J is TRBJ2-7, with 7 bases fitting TRBD1. V trimming: 3 bases; J trimming: 0 bases; junction bases outside the gene matches: 5. Germline CDR1 is MNHNS and CDR2 is SASEGT. The CDR3 covers 15 residues. Here the CDR3 reads CASSDQAGGSYEQYF. As DNA, the CDR3 is TGTGCCAGCAGTGACCAGGCAGGGGGCTCCTACGAGCAGTACTTC.

This clone was recorded a few times. V is TRBV7-9 and J is TRBJ1-4; D possibly corresponds to TRBD1 (5 bases). Germline CDR1 reads SEHNR; CDR2 reads FQNEAQ (reference sequence). The CDR3 spans 16 residues. Between the trimmed V and J ends, which lost 3 bases and 0 bases, there was a span of 11 bases. In nucleotides, the CDR3 is TGTGCCAGCAGCTTTCAACGGACAACAACTAATGAAAAACTGTTTTTT. This encodes CASSFQRTTTNEKLFF.

The J gene is TRBJ1-1, the V gene TRBV29-1, with D unresolved. The V and J ends lost 3 bases and 2 bases respectively, with 13 bases between them. Looked up from germline, CDR1 is SQVTM and CDR2 is ANQGSEA. The CDR3 is 14 amino acids. The CDR3 reads CSVDQQAFNTEAFF. The DNA for the CDR3 is TGCAGCGTTGACCAGCAGGCCTTTAACACTGAAGCTTTCTTT.

This clone has only a few counts. The chain links TRBV11-2 to TRBJ1-2; D might be TRBD1 (6 bases). CDR3 length equals 14 residues. The germline gives CDR1 SGHAT, CDR2 FQNNGV. Trimming left V 5 bases short and J 7 bases short, with 17 bases between. The CDR3 loop reads CASSQTTGGGGYTF. The CDR3 nucleotides read TGTGCCAGCAGCCAAACGACAGGAGGCGGTGGCTACACCTTC. Full variable domain (outside the CDR3, taken from reference TRBV11-2 and TRBJ1-2): EAGVAQSPRYKIIEKRQSVAFWCNPISGHATLYWYQQILGQGPKLLIQFQNNGVVDDSQLPKDRFSAERLKGVDSTLKIQPAKLEDSAVYLCASSQTTGGGGYTFGSGTRLTVV.

The chain has TRBV18 and TRBJ2-7, with D maybe TRBD1 (5 bases). The V end lost 3 bases, the J end lost 2 bases, and 8 bases lay between the germline ends. CDR1 KGHSH and CDR2 LQKENI come from the germline V gene. CDR3 length: 13 amino acids. The CDR3 DNA reads as TGTGCCAGCTCACCGGGGCCTACCTACGAGCAGTACGTC. This sequence encodes CASSPGPTYEQYV.

This rearrangement joins TRBV19 to TRBJ1-2, with 7 bases that match TRBD1. The CDR3 totals 16 residues. Trimming cost V 7 bases and J 0 bases; bases outside gene matches: 11. Germline V CDR1 and CDR2: LNHDA, SQIVND (reference sequence). The CDR3 loop is CASTPRGANPNYGYTF. Here the CDR3 DNA reads TGTGCCAGTACCCCCAGGGGGGCCAACCCTAACTATGGCTACACCTTC.

The V and J genes are TRBV6-5 and TRBJ2-2; TRBD2 agrees at 7 bases. Germline V gives CDR1 MNHEY, CDR2 SVGAGI. This CDR3 comprises 14 residues. V lost 2 bases and J lost 5; bases outside the gene matches: 2. Here the CDR3 reads CASSYGLGTGELFF. The CDR3 DNA reads TGTGCCAGCAGTTACGGACTAGGGACCGGGGAGCTGTTTTTT.

The rearrangement joins TRBV4-1 to TRBJ1-4; perhaps TRBD1 as D (5 bases). This CDR3 has 17 residues. The germline V and J ends were trimmed by 0 bases and 2 bases, with 13 bases remaining between them. Germline V gene lookup returns CDR1 MGHRA and CDR2 YSYEKL. CDR3 in amino acids: CASSQDRNRGTNEKLFF. CDR3 bases: TGCGCCAGCAGCCAAGATCGGAATCGGGGGACTAATGAAAAACTGTTTTTT.

The chain recombines TRBV5-4 with TRBJ1-3; 7 positions match TRBD1. The CDR3 runs to 15 residues. The germline gives CDR1 SGHNT, CDR2 YYREEE (reference sequence). The ends lost 2 bases at V and 0 bases at J; junction bases unmatched: 2. The CDR3 here is CASSFGTVSGNTIYF. In nucleotides, the CDR3 is TGTGCCAGCAGCTTCGGGACAGTCTCTGGAAACACCATATATTTT.

This chain connects TRBV18 to TRBJ2-3; tentatively, D is TRBD1 (6 bases). With 3 bases removed from V and 1 base from J, the gap between germline ends came to 11 bases. In germline, CDR1 is KGHSH, CDR2 LQKENI. CDR3 length equals 15 residues. CDR3 in amino acids: CASSPNQGRTDTQYF. For the CDR3, the DNA is TGTGCCAGCTCACCCAACCAGGGGCGCACAGATACGCAGTATTTT.

In its sample, this clone was seen a few times. The gene calls are TRBV21-1 and TRBJ2-6; the D call in the table, TRBD1, was not verified against the DNA. TRBV21-1 is a pseudogene. The CDR3 has 16 amino acids. CDR3 DNA sequence: TGTGCCAGCCCACCAGGGACAGGGTCTGGGGCCAACGTCCTGACTTTC. It translates to CASPPGTGSGANVLTF.

This rearrangement joins TRBV28 to TRBJ1-2; TRBD1 matches at 10 bases. Germline V lookup: CDR1 MDHEN, CDR2 SYDVKM. V shed 6 bases and J 7 bases; nucleotides not matched to a gene: 11. The length of the CDR3 is 15 residues. CDR3 amino acids: CASSRVRDRGPGYTF. CDR3 coding DNA: TGTGCCAGCAGCCGCGTTAGGGACAGGGGCCCTGGCTACACCTTC.

J is TRBJ2-3 and V is TRBV6-1, with D possibly being TRBD1 (6 bases). The germline gives CDR1 MNHNS, CDR2 SASEGT. The CDR3 extends over 15 amino acids. V lost 7 bases, J lost 0 bases, and 14 bases lay in between. In DNA form, the CDR3 reads TGTGCCAGCATTGTTTCGACAGGTAGCACAGATACGCAGTATTTT. This sequence encodes CASIVSTGSTDTQYF.

This sequence joins TRBV10-3 and TRBJ2-1, with D possibly being TRBD2 (5 bases). CDR3 length: 16 residues. Germline CDR1 and CDR2: ENHRY and SYGVKD. V was cut by 7 bases and J by 2 bases, with 18 bases left in between. The CDR3 loop is CAINGETTRTYNEQFF. The CDR3 nucleotides are TGTGCCATCAACGGGGAGACGACACGGACCTACAATGAGCAGTTCTTC.

The rearrangement links TRBV2 to TRBJ2-3; no clear D gene. Germline CDR1 is SNHLY and CDR2 is FYNNEI. The CDR3 length is 13 residues. The V end lost 2 bases, the J end lost 10 bases, and 13 bases lay between the germline ends. The CDR3 loop reads CASSEYLGSAQYF. The CDR3 nucleotides are TGTGCCAGCAGTGAATACCTAGGCTCGGCGCAGTATTTT. The variable domain in full, with the rest retrieved from reference TRBV2 and TRBJ2-3, is EPEVTQTPSHQVTQMGQEVILRCVPISNHLYFYWYRQILGQKVEFLVSFYNNEISEKSEIFDDQFSVERPDGSNFTLKIRSTKLEDSAMYFCASSEYLGSAQYFGPGTRLTVL.

This clone was seen a single time. The chain has TRBV6-1 and TRBJ1-5; 11 bases match TRBD1. This CDR3 is 15 amino acids long. Looked up from germline, CDR1 is MNHNS and CDR2 is SASEGT. V lost 7 bases, J lost 6 bases, and 8 bases stayed unmatched. The CDR3 region is CASTAGTGGSQPQHF. The CDR3 DNA is TGTGCCAGCACTGCCGGGACAGGGGGAAGTCAGCCCCAGCATTTT.

The chain couples TRBV27 to TRBJ2-7; possible D gene TRBD2, 6 bases. Germline V gene sequence: CDR1 MNHEY, CDR2 SMNVEV (reference sequence). V was shortened by 7 bases and J by 2 bases, with 18 bases between the two germline ends. The CDR3 totals 15 residues. The CDR3 bases are TGTGCCAGCATTCTCGGGGGAACACTAGCCTACGAGCAGTACTTC. Translating it yields CASILGGTLAYEQYF.

The chain has TRBV5-4 and TRBJ2-3, with a weak D call TRBD2 (6 bases). CDR3 length equals 16 residues. V was trimmed by 4 bases and J by 0 bases, leaving 15 bases between them. Looked up from germline, CDR1 is SGHNT and CDR2 is YYREEE (reference sequence). The CDR3: CASSPTPGLSTDTQYF. CDR3 nucleotide sequence: TGTGCCAGCAGCCCCACTCCGGGACTTAGCACAGATACGCAGTATTTT.

The chain uses TRBV6-1 and TRBJ2-2; the match to TRBD1 covers 8 bases. Germline CDR1 reads MNHNS; CDR2 reads SASEGT. The CDR3 extends over 15 amino acids. The V and J ends lost 4 bases and 7 bases, in that order; junction bases with no gene match: 8. Here the CDR3 DNA reads TGTGCCAGCAGTGGAGGACAGGGAGGTGGCGGGGAGCTGTTTTTT. This encodes CASSGGQGGGGELFF.

The sample holds a few counts of this clone. V is TRBV6-6 and J is TRBJ2-7; TRBD1 agrees at 8 bases. Germline assignment: CDR1 MNHNY and CDR2 SVGAGI (reference sequence). J lost 4 bases, V lost 4 bases, and 6 bases had no gene match. The CDR3 runs 14 residues. The CDR3 loop is CASSWDRRSYEQYF. DNA of the CDR3: TGTGCCAGCAGTTGGGACAGGAGATCGTACGAGCAGTACTTC.